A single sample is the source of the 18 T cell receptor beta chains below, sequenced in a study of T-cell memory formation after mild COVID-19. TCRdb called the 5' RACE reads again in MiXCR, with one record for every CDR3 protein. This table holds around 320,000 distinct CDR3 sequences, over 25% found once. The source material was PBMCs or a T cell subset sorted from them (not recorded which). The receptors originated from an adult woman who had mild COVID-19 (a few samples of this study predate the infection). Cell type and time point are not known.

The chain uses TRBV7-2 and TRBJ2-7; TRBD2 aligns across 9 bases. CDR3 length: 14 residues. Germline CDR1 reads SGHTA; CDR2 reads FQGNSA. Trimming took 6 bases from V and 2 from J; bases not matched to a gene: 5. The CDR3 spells CASRYIAGAYEQYF. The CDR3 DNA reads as TGTGCCAGCAGATATATAGCGGGAGCCTACGAGCAGTACTTC. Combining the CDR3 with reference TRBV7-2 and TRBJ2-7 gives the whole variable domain GAGVSQSPSNKVTEKGKDVELRCDPISGHTALYWYRQSLGQGLEFLIYFQGNSAPDKSGLPSDRFSAERTGGSVSTLTIQRTQQEDSAVYLCASRYIAGAYEQYFGPGTRLTVT.

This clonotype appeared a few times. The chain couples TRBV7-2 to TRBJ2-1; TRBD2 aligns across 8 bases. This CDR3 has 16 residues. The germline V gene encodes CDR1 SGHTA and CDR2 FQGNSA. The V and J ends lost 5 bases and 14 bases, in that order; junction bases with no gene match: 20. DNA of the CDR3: TGTGCCAGCAGCGCCGCCGAGTTGCGGGGGGCCCGTAGTAAGTTCTTC. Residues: CASSAAELRGARSKFF.

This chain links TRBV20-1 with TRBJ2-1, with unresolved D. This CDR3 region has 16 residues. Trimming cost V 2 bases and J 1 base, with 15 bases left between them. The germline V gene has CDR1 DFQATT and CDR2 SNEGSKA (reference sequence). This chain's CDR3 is CSARPSRLGSYNEQFF. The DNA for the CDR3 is TGCAGTGCTAGACCAAGCAGGTTGGGGTCCTACAATGAGCAGTTCTTC.

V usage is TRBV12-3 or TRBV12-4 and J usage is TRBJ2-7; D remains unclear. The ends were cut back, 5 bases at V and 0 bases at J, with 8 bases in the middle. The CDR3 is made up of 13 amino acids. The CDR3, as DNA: TGTGCCAGCAGTGCCCCCCTCTCCTACGAGCAGTACTTC. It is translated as CASSAPLSYEQYF.

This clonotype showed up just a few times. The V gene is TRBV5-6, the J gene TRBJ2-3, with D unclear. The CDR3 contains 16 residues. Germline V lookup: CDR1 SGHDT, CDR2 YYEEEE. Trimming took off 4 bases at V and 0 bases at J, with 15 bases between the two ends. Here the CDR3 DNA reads TGTGCCAGCAGCAAGTCAGTTATAACTAGCACAGATACGCAGTATTTT. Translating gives CASSKSVITSTDTQYF.

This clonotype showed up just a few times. In DNA, the CDR3 is TGTGCCAGCAGTGGTACCCTCAACTATGGCTACACCTTC. Residues: CASSGTLNYGYTF. The rearrangement uses TRBV7-8 and TRBJ1-2; D gene unclear. The CDR3 has 13 amino acids. V lost 6 bases and J lost 2, with 10 bases in between. Germline assignment: CDR1 SGHVS and CDR2 FQNEAQ.

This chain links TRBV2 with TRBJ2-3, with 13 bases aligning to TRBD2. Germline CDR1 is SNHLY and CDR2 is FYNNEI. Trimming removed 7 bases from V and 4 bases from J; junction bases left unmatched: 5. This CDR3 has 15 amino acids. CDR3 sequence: CASTGLAGEADTQYF. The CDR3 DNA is TGTGCCAGCACCGGACTAGCGGGAGAAGCAGATACGCAGTATTTT.

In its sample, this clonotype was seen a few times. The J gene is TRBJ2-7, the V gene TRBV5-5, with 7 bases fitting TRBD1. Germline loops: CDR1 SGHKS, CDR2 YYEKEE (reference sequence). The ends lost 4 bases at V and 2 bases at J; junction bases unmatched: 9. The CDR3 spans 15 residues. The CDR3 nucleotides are TGTGCCAGCAGCCACCACCGGGACAGTACCTACGAGCAGTACTTC. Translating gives CASSHHRDSTYEQYF.

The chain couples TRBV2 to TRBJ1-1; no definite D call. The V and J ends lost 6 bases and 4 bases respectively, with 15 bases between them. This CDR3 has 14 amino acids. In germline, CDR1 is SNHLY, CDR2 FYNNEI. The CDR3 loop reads CASSWTLKGTEAFF. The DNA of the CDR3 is TGTGCCAGCAGCTGGACCCTGAAGGGCACTGAAGCTTTCTTT.

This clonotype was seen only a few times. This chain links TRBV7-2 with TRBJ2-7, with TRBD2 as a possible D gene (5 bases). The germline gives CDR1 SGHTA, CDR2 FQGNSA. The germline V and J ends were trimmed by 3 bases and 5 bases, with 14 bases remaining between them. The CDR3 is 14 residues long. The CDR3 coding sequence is TGTGCCAGCAGCTTCGAACTAGTCACCCACGAGCAGTACTTC. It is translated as CASSFELVTHEQYF.

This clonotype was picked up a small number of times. Here the CDR3 DNA reads TGTGCCAGCAGTTCCTTCAGGGTGGAGAGCTCCTACAATGAGCAGTTCTTC. Its translation is CASSSFRVESSYNEQFF. The chain joins TRBV6-2 or TRBV6-3 to TRBJ2-1; D might be TRBD1 (5 bases). Germline V gene lookup returns CDR1 MNHEY and CDR2 SVGEGT. V gave up 4 bases and J gave up 0 bases, with 16 bases separating them. The CDR3 totals 17 residues.

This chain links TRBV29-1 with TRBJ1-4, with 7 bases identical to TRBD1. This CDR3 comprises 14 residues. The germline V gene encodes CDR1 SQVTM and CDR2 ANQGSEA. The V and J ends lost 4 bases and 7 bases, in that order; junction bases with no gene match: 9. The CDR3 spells CSVGIAGGSEKLFF. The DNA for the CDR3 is TGCAGCGTTGGTATAGCAGGGGGTTCTGAAAAACTGTTTTTT.

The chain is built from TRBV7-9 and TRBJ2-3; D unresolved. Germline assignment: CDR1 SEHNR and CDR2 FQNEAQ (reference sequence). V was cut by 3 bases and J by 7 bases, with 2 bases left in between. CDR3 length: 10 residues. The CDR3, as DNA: TGTGCCAGCAGCTTGAATACGCAGTATTTT. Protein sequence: CASSLNTQYF. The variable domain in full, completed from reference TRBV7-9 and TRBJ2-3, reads DTGVSQNPRHKITKRGQNVTFRCDPISEHNRLYWYRQTLGQGPEFLTYFQNEAQLEKSRLLSDRFSAERPKGSFSTLEIQRTEQGDSAMYLCASSLNTQYFGPGTRLTVL.

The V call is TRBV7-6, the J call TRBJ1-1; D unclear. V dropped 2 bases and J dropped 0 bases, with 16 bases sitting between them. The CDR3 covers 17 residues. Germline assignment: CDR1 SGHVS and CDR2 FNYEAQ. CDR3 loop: CASSLSPGNPMNTEAFF. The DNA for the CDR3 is TGTGCCAGCAGCTTATCCCCCGGAAACCCCATGAACACTGAAGCTTTCTTT. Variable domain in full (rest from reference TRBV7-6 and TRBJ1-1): GAGVSQSPRYKVTKRGQDVALRCDPISGHVSLYWYRQALGQGPEFLTYFNYEAQQDKSGLPNDRFSAERPEGSISTLTIQRTEQRDSAMYRCASSLSPGNPMNTEAFFGQGTRLTVV.

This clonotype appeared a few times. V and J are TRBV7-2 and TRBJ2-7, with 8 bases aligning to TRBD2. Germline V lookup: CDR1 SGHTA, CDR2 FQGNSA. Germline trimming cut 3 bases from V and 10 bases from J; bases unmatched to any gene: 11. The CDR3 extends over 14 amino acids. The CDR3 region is CASSLPGLAFPQYF. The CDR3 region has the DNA TGTGCCAGCAGCTTGCCAGGACTAGCTTTTCCCCAGTACTTC.

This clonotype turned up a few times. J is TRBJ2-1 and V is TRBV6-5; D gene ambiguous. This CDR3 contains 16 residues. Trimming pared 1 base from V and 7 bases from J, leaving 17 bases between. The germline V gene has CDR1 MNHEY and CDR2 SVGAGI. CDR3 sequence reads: CASSYFAVPVQNEQFF. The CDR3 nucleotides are TGTGCCAGCAGTTACTTCGCCGTTCCTGTTCAAAATGAGCAGTTCTTC.

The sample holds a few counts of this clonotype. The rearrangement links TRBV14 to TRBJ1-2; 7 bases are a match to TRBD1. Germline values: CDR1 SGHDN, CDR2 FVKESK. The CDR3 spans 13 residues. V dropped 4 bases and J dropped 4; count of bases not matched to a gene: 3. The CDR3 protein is CASSRGGGYGYTF. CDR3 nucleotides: TGTGCCAGCAGCCGAGGGGGCGGCTATGGCTACACCTTC.

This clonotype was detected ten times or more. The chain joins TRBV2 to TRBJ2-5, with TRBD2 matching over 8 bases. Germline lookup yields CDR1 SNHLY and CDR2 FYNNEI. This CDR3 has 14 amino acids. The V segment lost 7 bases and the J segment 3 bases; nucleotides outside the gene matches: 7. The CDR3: CASTQAGAEETQYF. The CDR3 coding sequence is TGTGCCAGCACTCAAGCGGGGGCCGAAGAGACCCAGTACTTC.